This TCR beta chain was sequenced in a study of blood T cells in healthy people across ages. The use of a sample-barcoded 5' primer and a J-beta primer mix characterized a second PCR of roughly 7 to 11 cycles. TCRdb itself ran the 5' RACE reads through MiXCR, one entry per CDR3 protein. Of about 630,000 distinct CDR3 sequences in the sample, 21% were seen once. Trimming removed 4 bases from V and 2 bases from J, with 3 bases in between. The length of the CDR3 is 12 residues. The germline V gene encodes CDR1 GTSNPN and CDR2 SVGIG (reference sequence). The source material was blood. This chain connects TRBV30 to TRBJ2-6, with D unresolved. This sequence originates from a man in his 70s in good health. DNA of the CDR3: TGTGCCTGGAACCCTGGGGCCAACGTCCTGACTTTC. Protein product: CAWNPGANVLTF.